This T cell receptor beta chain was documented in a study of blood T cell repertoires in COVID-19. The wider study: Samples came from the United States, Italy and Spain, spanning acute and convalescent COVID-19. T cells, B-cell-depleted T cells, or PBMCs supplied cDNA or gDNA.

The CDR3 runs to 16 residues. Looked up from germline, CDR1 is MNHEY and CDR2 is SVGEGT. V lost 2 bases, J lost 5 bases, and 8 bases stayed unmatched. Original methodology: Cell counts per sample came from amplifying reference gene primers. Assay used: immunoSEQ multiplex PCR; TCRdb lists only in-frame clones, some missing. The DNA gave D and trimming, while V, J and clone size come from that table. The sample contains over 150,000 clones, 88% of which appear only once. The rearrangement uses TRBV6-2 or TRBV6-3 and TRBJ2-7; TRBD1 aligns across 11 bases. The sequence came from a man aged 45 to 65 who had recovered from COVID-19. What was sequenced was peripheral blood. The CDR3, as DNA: TGTGCCAGCAGTTACAACCGGGACAGGGGGAATCACGAGCAGTACTTC. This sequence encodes CASSYNRDRGNHEQYF.